This entry is about one T cell receptor (beta chain). Antigen: not known. The record originates from a study of T cells after yellow fever vaccination. Study-level background: Fractions with few cells were prepared using SMART-Seq v4 Ultra Low Input.

Study observations and caveats: Just a small share of clonotypes turned up in the CD4 compartment as well as the CD8 compartment. Most primary-vaccination clones recurred post-booster (around 95% CD4, around 90% CD8).

Conversion of TCR transcripts into cDNA relied on 5'RACE template switching, which added a universal primer site and UMIs. TCRdb called the 5' RACE reads again in MiXCR, with one record for every CDR3 protein. The table shows under 250,000 distinct CDR3 sequences, with approximately 3.3% occurring only once. This sample comprised CD4+ T cells sorted from PBMCs, obtained 10 days after the yellow fever booster vaccination. This TCR was recovered from a man younger than 35 who received the YFV17D yellow fever vaccine.

CDR3 coding DNA: TGCAGCGTAGGATTAAGCGGGGGAGACACAGATACGCAGTATTTT. Protein: CSVGLSGGDTDTQYF. This chain links TRBV29-1 with TRBJ2-3; 8 bases map to TRBD2. Germline loops: CDR1 SQVTM, CDR2 ANQGSEA. V lost 6 bases, J lost 2 bases, and 10 bases stayed unmatched. This CDR3 contains 15 residues.